The sequence of this T cell receptor beta chain was determined in a study of graft-versus-host responses after intestinal transplantation. As for the study in general: The recipients all started with anti-thymocyte globulin induction and then took tacrolimus and steroids for around three years. Study conclusions and caveats: The authors found GvH clones in recipient marrow, some appearing first in ileum or blood.

Trimming cost V 2 bases and J 0 bases, with 8 bases left between them. Germline loops: CDR1 LNHDA, CDR2 SQIVND (reference sequence). The CDR3 is made up of 15 amino acids. The table came from immunoSEQ multiplex PCR; TCRdb's copy has only in-frame clones and leaves some out. The sample holds tens of thousands of clones, approximately 92% seen once. Regarding this clone: Its antigen is currently unknown.

The specimen was PBMCs, collected 750 to 800 days after a first intestinal transplant, on the day of a second. This chain links TRBV19 with TRBJ1-3; D gene uncertain. This sequence originates from a human patient who received an intestinal transplant, so some T cells may come from the graft donor. The CDR3 sequence is CASSINSLSGNTIYF. CDR3 DNA: TGTGCCAGTAGTATAAACTCCCTCTCTGGAAACACCATATATTTT.